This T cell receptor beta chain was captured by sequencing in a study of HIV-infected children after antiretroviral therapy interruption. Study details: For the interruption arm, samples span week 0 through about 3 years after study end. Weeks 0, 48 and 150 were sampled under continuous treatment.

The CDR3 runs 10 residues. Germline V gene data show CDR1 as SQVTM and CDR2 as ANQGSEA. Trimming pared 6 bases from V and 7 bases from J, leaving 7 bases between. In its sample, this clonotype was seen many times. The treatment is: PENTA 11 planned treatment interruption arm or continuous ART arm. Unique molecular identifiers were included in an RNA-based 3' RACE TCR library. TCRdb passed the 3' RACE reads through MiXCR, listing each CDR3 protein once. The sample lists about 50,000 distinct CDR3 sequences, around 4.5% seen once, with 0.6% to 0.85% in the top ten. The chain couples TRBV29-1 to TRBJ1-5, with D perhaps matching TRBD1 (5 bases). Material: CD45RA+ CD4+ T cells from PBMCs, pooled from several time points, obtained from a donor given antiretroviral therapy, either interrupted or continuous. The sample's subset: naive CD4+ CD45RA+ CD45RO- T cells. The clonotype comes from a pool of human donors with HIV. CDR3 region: CSVHRQPQHF. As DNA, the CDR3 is TGCAGCGTGCACAGGCAGCCCCAGCATTTT.